The 3 T cell receptor beta chains reported below all come from one sample, sequenced in a study of T cell repertoires in cytomegalovirus infection. TCRdb ran MiXCR on the reads and lists one entry per CDR3 protein. Of approximately 470,000 distinct CDR3 sequences in the sample, approximately 46% were seen once. No antigen has been assigned to these receptors. This material consisted of cultured PBMCs, taken from culture after CMV antigen stimulation. The receptors were sampled from a human donor in good health (CMV status not recorded). Some clones in this sample may be carry-over from other donors' samples.

This clonotype has at least ten counts. This chain uses TRBV7-2 with TRBJ2-7; D tentatively reads TRBD1 or TRBD2 (5 bases each). V shed 5 bases and J shed 5 bases, with 16 bases lying between them. The CDR3 spans 14 residues. Germline CDR1 SGHTA, CDR2 FQGNSA. This chain's CDR3 is CASSQGTAPDEQYF. In nucleotides, the CDR3 is TGTGCCAGCAGCCAAGGGACGGCTCCTGACGAGCAGTACTTC.

CDR3 residues: CASSSGAGTTDTQYF. Here the CDR3 DNA reads TGTGCCAGCAGCTCCGGTGCGGGGACCACAGATACGCAGTATTTT. The gene calls are TRBV7-2 and TRBJ2-3; perhaps TRBD2 as D (6 bases). Trimming shortened V by 4 bases and J by 2 bases, and 13 bases separated the two germline ends. CDR3 length equals 15 residues. Germline CDR1 SGHTA, CDR2 FQGNSA.

This sequence joins TRBV7-2 and TRBJ1-2, with TRBD1 as a possible D gene (6 bases). The CDR3 has 12 residues. V lost 5 bases and J lost 4, with 8 bases in between. CDR1 SGHTA and CDR2 FQGNSA come from the germline V gene. CDR3 DNA: TGTGCCAGCAGCCCGGGGGCCTATGGCTACACCTTC. Translation: CASSPGAYGYTF.